This T cell receptor (beta chain) was sequenced in a study of blood T cell repertoires in COVID-19. In the original processing: It was from reference gene primer amplification that nucleated cell counts were estimated. Sequencing used immunoSEQ multiplex PCR; TCRdb keeps in-frame clones, though not all of them. V and J calls and clone size are given by that table; D and trimming were obtained from the DNA. Here the sample spans tens of thousands of clones, around four fifths being singletons. The sample comprised peripheral blood. This receptor was taken from a human donor in a cohort sampled during active COVID-19.

The CDR3 sequence: CASSRSGTSYEQYF. CDR3 nucleotide sequence: TGTGCCAGCAGCCGTAGCGGGACCTCCTACGAGCAGTACTTC. The rearrangement joins TRBV3-1 (or the pseudogene TRBV3-2) to TRBJ2-7; 8 nucleotides align to TRBD2. The CDR3 length is 14 residues. V lost 4 bases and J lost 0; bases outside the gene matches: 2. CDR1 is LGHDT, CDR2 YNNKEL, per germline (reference sequence).